A single sample gave rise to the 13 T cell receptor beta chains below, sequenced in a study of blood T cell repertoires in COVID-19. The data were produced by immunoSEQ multiplex PCR, yet TCRdb's version contains in-frame clones alone and is incomplete. The sample holds 150,000 to 200,000 clones, 88% seen once. Sequencing was done on a sample of peripheral blood. The receptors come from a man aged 60 to 75 with acute or convalescent COVID-19.

In DNA form, the CDR3 reads TGTGCCAGCAGTTACTCGATAGGGGGCGCGAACACTGAAGCTTTCTTT. Translation: CASSYSIGGANTEAFF. This rearrangement joins TRBV6-2 or TRBV6-3 to TRBJ1-1; 7 positions match TRBD1. From germline, CDR1 is MNHEY and CDR2 SVGEGT. The CDR3 consists of 16 residues. V shed 0 bases, J shed 1 base, and the junction held 5 bases outside the gene matches.

Note on this clone: Other DNA sequences within the sample encode an identical CDR3. The J gene is TRBJ2-2, the V gene TRBV30; D is perhaps TRBD1 (6 bases). V was trimmed by 5 bases and J by 2 bases, leaving 12 bases between them. Per germline, CDR1 GTSNPN and CDR2 SVGIG (reference sequence). The CDR3 contains 14 residues. The CDR3 region is CAWAGTSNTGELFF. In nucleotides, the CDR3 is TGTGCCTGGGCCGGGACATCCAACACCGGGGAGCTGTTTTTT.

This clone came up a few times. The same CDR3 also results from other DNA sequences found in this sample. This chain joins TRBV5-4 and TRBJ2-3; D gene unclear. V was pared by 2 bases and J by 4 bases, with 5 bases between. There are 12 residues in the CDR3. Germline V lookup: CDR1 SGHNT, CDR2 YYREEE (reference sequence). The CDR3 reads CASSLSADTQYF. DNA for the CDR3: TGTGCCAGCAGCTTATCAGCAGATACGCAGTATTTT.

The chain links TRBV6-2 or TRBV6-3 to TRBJ1-2, with 8 bases lining up with TRBD1. This CDR3 region has 12 residues. Germline V CDR1 and CDR2: MNHEY, SVGEGT. J gave up 10 bases and V 6 bases, and 7 bases lay outside the gene matches. The CDR3 is CASSQTGVDYTF. The CDR3 nucleotides read TGTGCCAGCAGCCAGACAGGGGTAGACTACACCTTC.

The chain combines TRBV7-9 with TRBJ1-2, with TRBD1 identical over 7 bases. The CDR3 extends over 14 amino acids. The V gene end was trimmed by 2 bases and the J gene end by 5 bases; junction bases not matched to a gene: 5. The germline V gene has CDR1 SEHNR and CDR2 FQNEAQ (reference sequence). The DNA for the CDR3 is TGTGCCAGCAGCTTATCTGGGACAGAGTATGGCTACACCTTC. It yields the protein CASSLSGTEYGYTF. The entire variable domain, with the rest obtained from reference TRBV7-9 and TRBJ1-2, is as follows: DTGVSQNPRHKITKRGQNVTFRCDPISEHNRLYWYRQTLGQGPEFLTYFQNEAQLEKSRLLSDRFSAERPKGSFSTLEIQRTEQGDSAMYLCASSLSGTEYGYTFGSGTRLTVV.

V and J are TRBV5-1 and TRBJ2-7; 9 bases agree with TRBD1. Losses at the gene ends were 4 bases for V and 3 bases for J; bases not matched to a gene: 5. Germline CDR1 reads SGHRS; CDR2 reads YFSETQ. The CDR3 runs to 14 residues. In nucleotides, the CDR3 is TGCGCCAGCAGCCCCCGACAGGGGGTCTACGAGCAGTACTTC. Translated, it gives CASSPRQGVYEQYF. The entire variable domain, with the rest obtained from reference TRBV5-1 and TRBJ2-7, is as follows: KAGVTQTPRYLIKTRGQQVTLSCSPISGHRSVSWYQQTPGQGLQFLFEYFSETQRNKGNFPGRFSGRQFSNSRSEMNVSTLELGDSALYLCASSPRQGVYEQYFGPGTRLTVT.

The chain recombines TRBV29-1 with TRBJ2-2, with D perhaps matching TRBD2 (6 bases). V was shortened by 4 bases and J by 4 bases, with 7 bases between the two germline ends. The CDR3 loop spans 12 amino acids. CDR1 SQVTM and CDR2 ANQGSEA come from the germline V gene. The CDR3 DNA reads TGCAGCGTTGGGCGGGGCACCGGGGAGCTGTTTTTT. Translation: CSVGRGTGELFF.

This chain joins TRBV15 and TRBJ1-3, with D possibly matching TRBD1 (5 bases). CDR1 is LNHNV, CDR2 YYDKDF, per germline (reference sequence). The length of the CDR3 is 14 residues. The V end was cut by 5 bases, the J end by 1 base, with 9 bases between. In nucleotides, the CDR3 is TGTGCCACCAGCCAGCAGGGTTCTGGAAACACCATATATTTT. This translates into CATSQQGSGNTIYF.

The J gene is TRBJ1-3, the V gene TRBV15; D is ambiguous. Germline V gene lookup returns CDR1 LNHNV and CDR2 YYDKDF (reference sequence). Deletions cut 0 bases from V and 0 bases from J, with 6 bases between. This CDR3 has 15 residues. The DNA for the CDR3 is TGTGCCACCAGCAGAGAAGCGTACTCTGGAAACACCATATATTTT. Translated, it gives CATSREAYSGNTIYF.

This rearrangement joins TRBV27 to TRBJ2-7; D perhaps matches TRBD1 (5 bases). Trimming removed 5 bases at V and 5 bases at J, with 10 bases between. The CDR3 sequence is 12 residues long. CDR1 MNHEY and CDR2 SMNVEV come from the germline V gene (reference sequence). The CDR3, as DNA: TGTGCCAGCAGTCAGGGTGCCCACGAGCAGTACTTC. It specifies CASSQGAHEQYF.

The chain joins TRBV12-3 or TRBV12-4 to TRBJ2-2; no definite D call. V was shortened by 5 bases and J by 6 bases, with 7 bases between the two germline ends. CDR3 size: 12 residues. CDR3 sequence reads: CASSHQAGELFF. The CDR3 nucleotides read TGTGCCAGCAGTCATCAGGCCGGGGAGCTGTTTTTT.

This clone is a singleton in its sample. The rearrangement links TRBV7-3 to TRBJ2-2; possibly TRBD2 for D (5 bases). Per the germline V gene, CDR1 is SGHTA and CDR2 is FQGTGA. The ends were cut back, 6 bases at V and 5 bases at J, with 16 bases in the middle. The CDR3 contains 15 residues. The DNA of the CDR3 is TGTGCCAGCAGTAGGACCGGGGAACAAACCGGGGAGCTGTTTTTT. Translating gives CASSRTGEQTGELFF. Complete variable domain (other parts from reference TRBV7-3 and TRBJ2-2): GAGVSQTPSNKVTEKGKYVELRCDPISGHTALYWYRQSLGQGPEFLIYFQGTGAADDSGLPNDRFFAVRPEGSVSTLKIQRTERGDSAVYLCASSRTGEQTGELFFGEGSRLTVL.

The chain employs TRBV6-2 or TRBV6-3 and TRBJ2-7, with D uncertain. Germline V gives CDR1 MNHEY, CDR2 SVGEGT. The germline V and J ends were trimmed by 0 bases and 3 bases, with 9 bases remaining between them. There are 14 residues in the CDR3. CDR3: CASSYSSFFYEQYF. In DNA, the CDR3 is TGTGCCAGCAGTTACTCATCCTTTTTCTACGAGCAGTACTTC.